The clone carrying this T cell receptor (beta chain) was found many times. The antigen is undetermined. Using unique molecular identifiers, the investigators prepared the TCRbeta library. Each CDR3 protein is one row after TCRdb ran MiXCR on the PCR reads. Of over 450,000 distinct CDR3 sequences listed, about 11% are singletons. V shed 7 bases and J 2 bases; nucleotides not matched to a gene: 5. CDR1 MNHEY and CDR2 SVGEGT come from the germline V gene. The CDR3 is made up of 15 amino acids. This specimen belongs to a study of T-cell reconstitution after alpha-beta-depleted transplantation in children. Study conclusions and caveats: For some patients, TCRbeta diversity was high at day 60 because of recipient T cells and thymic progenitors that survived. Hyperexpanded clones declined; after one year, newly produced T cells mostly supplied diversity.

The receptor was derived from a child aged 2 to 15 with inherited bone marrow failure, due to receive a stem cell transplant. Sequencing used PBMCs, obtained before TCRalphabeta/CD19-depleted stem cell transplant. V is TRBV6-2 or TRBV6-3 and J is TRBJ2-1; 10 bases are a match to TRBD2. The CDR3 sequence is CASTLGLAAYNEQFF. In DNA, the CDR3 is TGTGCCAGCACCCTTGGACTAGCGGCCTACAATGAGCAGTTCTTC.